A selection of T cell receptor beta chains follows, all from one sample in a study of CD8 T cells in cerebrospinal fluid in Alzheimer's disease. TCRdb processed the 10x single-cell sequencing reads again and assigns one entry to each CDR3 protein, with no DNA. The sample has 1,200 to 1,500 distinct CDR3 sequences. The sample taken for sequencing was cerebrospinal fluid. All receptors come from a human donor with mild cognitive impairment. The CDR3 runs from the conserved cysteine through the conserved F or W. Not every row has a clone size; where given, it reads once, few, many or a size class.

V,size,length,J,CDR3
TRBV30,-,14,TRBJ1-6,CALSRQANNSPLHF
TRBV2,medium-sized,12,TRBJ1-5,CASRRGNQPQHF
TRBV5-1,medium-sized,18,TRBJ2-2,CASSLGQGVIFGTGELFF
TRBV9,-,13,TRBJ2-2,CASSVEVVGELFF
TRBV11-2,medium-sized,13,TRBJ2-7,CASSLEITYEQYF
TRBV20-1,-,13,TRBJ2-7,CSARDSGRYEQYF
TRBV7-8,-,17,TRBJ1-3,CASSAGQGSLSGNTIYF
TRBV7-8,-,13,TRBJ2-7,CASSLTGTYEQYF
TRBV4-3,-,16,TRBJ2-1,CASSQGTGGIYNEQFF
TRBV7-8,large,17,TRBJ2-7,CASSPRGSGKISYEQYF
TRBV4-1,-,14,TRBJ2-5,CASSQGPTEETQYF
TRBV2,-,16,TRBJ2-1,CASSELSGGLYNEQFF
TRBV11-2,medium-sized,14,TRBJ2-1,CASSWFRGLNEQFF
TRBV5-8,-,13,TRBJ1-6,CASSLDGNSPLHF
TRBV7-8,-,19,TRBJ1-3,CASSSRGGGQGDAGNTIYF
TRBV5-1,medium-sized,15,TRBJ2-7,CASSLASGQSYEQYF
TRBV27,-,15,TRBJ1-2,CASSHRQGVHWGYTF
TRBV19,-,18,TRBJ2-3,CASSIEPGRGTSFDTQYF
TRBV9,large,16,TRBJ2-7,CASSVSGTSFTYEQYF
TRBV6-5,medium-sized,14,TRBJ2-7,CASRNLGTPDEQYF
TRBV27,medium-sized,14,TRBJ2-7,CASSPGQGRYEQYF
TRBV5-4,-,17,TRBJ2-1,CASSSSVQRGTYNEQFF
TRBV27,-,14,TRBJ2-7,CASSLIAGEGEQYF
TRBV5-1,medium-sized,12,TRBJ1-2,CASSTQGGGYTF
TRBV30,medium-sized,12,TRBJ2-7,CAWSVGYYEQYF
TRBV7-9,medium-sized,16,TRBJ1-4,CASSSPPGHGNEKLFF
TRBV20-1,large,14,TRBJ2-5,CSASSRGGLETQYF
TRBV27,-,20,TRBJ1-4,CASSLSRSGQASSTNEKLFF
TRBV20-1,-,14,TRBJ1-2,CSARSGGGDYGYTF
TRBV20-1,-,16,TRBJ1-2,CSARDVPGRQGYGYTF
TRBV5-1,-,16,TRBJ2-7,CASSLSYGQGFDEQYF
TRBV6-2/TRBV6-3,large,13,TRBJ1-1,CASSRLQNTEAFF
TRBV25-1,-,14,TRBJ1-4,CASSDRNVGEKLFF
TRBV28,-,12,TRBJ1-3,CASSSFVDTIYF
TRBV2,-,15,TRBJ1-1,CASSERRTGGTEAFF
TRBV4-2,medium-sized,19,TRBJ1-4,CASRQRVGTGVQSDEKLFF
TRBV30,-,13,TRBJ1-1,CAWTEQPATEAFF
TRBV6-1,medium-sized,15,TRBJ2-3,CASNSAGTITDTQYF
TRBV30,-,16,TRBJ2-3,CAWSRGEFKSTDTQYF
TRBV11-1,medium-sized,14,TRBJ2-3,CASSLGSYTDTQYF
TRBV11-2,medium-sized,15,TRBJ2-7,CASSLDLQASYEQYF
TRBV10-3,medium-sized,13,TRBJ2-1,CAIQGSPEVEQFF
TRBV5-1,-,13,TRBJ1-5,CASSWDNNQPQHF